Given below is one T cell receptor beta chain in context. Its target is unknown. Using immunoSEQ multiplex PCR, the repertoire was profiled, and TCRdb retains in-frame clones only, with some absent. The data hold some 96,000 clones, with roughly 79% observed a single time. Relapse after autologous stem cell transplantation occurred in every patient, and brentuximab vedotin exposure varied. The data stem from a study of PD-1 blockade in classical Hodgkin lymphoma. Study-level points and caveats: By C4D1, diversity of CD4+ TCRs had risen significantly, whereas that of CD8+ TCRs had not. Patients who responded completely had about the same baseline diversity as newly diagnosed patients. Compared with healthy donors, newly diagnosed patients reportedly showed lower baseline TCR diversity.

After removal of 1 base from V and 7 bases from J, the junction contained 7 bases not matched to a gene. This CDR3 spans 14 amino acids. Germline V gives CDR1 SGDLS, CDR2 YYNGEE. This sequence joins TRBV9 and TRBJ2-7, with 8 positions matching TRBD1. The material was peripheral blood mononuclear cells (PBMCs), obtained before the second cycle of nivolumab. The receptor was isolated from a human donor with classical Hodgkin lymphoma. Here the CDR3 reads CASSVTGGKGEQYF. CDR3 nucleotide sequence: TGTGCCAGCAGCGTAACAGGGGGAAAAGGGGAGCAGTACTTC. Variable domain in full (rest from reference TRBV9 and TRBJ2-7): DSGVTQTPKHLITATGQRVTLRCSPRSGDLSVYWYQQSLDQGLQFLIQYYNGEERAKGNILERFSAQQFPDLHSELNLSSLELGDSALYFCASSVTGGKGEQYFGPGTRLTVT.